This entry describes one TCR beta chain. These data belong to a study of T cell changes during pregnancy in multiple sclerosis. Measured with immunoSEQ multiplex PCR; TCRdb has only the in-frame clones, and not every one. The sample lists under 45,000 clones, 88% occurring once. This receptor was identified in a female donor with multiple sclerosis, enrolled in a pregnancy study. This material consisted of CD4+ T cells from peripheral blood mononuclear cells, taken in the second trimester of pregnancy.

CDR3 in amino acids: CAIRPDRGSYNSPLHF. DNA for the CDR3: TGTGCCATCAGACCGGACAGGGGCTCCTATAATTCACCCCTCCACTTT. The chain has TRBV10-3 and TRBJ1-6; 9 bases align to TRBD1. The junction had 3 bases not matched to a gene; V was cut back by 6 bases and J by 0 bases. The CDR3 length is 16 residues. CDR1 ENHRY and CDR2 SYGVKD come from the germline V gene.